The T cell receptor beta chain under discussion was sequenced for a study of neurological immune-mediated disorders. The time point here: longitudinal time-point 3. Study conclusions and caveats: The absence of any CDR3 amino acid sequence shared by expanded clones across subjects suggests that repertoires were private in all groups. Multiple sclerosis was found to have the least TCR clonal expansion, below healthy controls, and HTLV-1-associated myelopathy the most.

V was clipped by 2 bases and J by 8 bases, with 21 bases between them. Germline CDR1 LGHNA, CDR2 YNFKEQ. The CDR3 is made up of 16 amino acids. In this sample, this clonotype turned up many times. Its antigen is not identified. TCRdb passed the 5' RACE reads through MiXCR, listing each CDR3 protein once. The sample lists some 55,000 distinct CDR3 sequences, 6.5% to 8.5% occurring once. The V gene is TRBV4-2, the J gene TRBJ1-2; D perhaps matches TRBD1 (5 bases). The specimen sequenced was PBMCs. The TCR originated in a woman aged 40-49 years in good health. CDR3 region: CASSQPQAGTWGGYTF. The CDR3 nucleotides read TGTGCCAGCAGCCAACCTCAAGCCGGGACCTGGGGCGGCTACACCTTC.